These 6 T cell receptor beta chains were all obtained from the same sample, sequenced in a study of identical twins. TCRdb passed the 5' RACE reads through MiXCR, listing each CDR3 protein once. Of 400,000 to 500,000 distinct CDR3 sequences listed, approximately 17% were seen once; the top ten hold approximately 12%. What was sequenced was naive T cells sorted from blood. These TCRs come from a man aged 45-65 years in good health.

This clonotype has a handful of counts. This chain links TRBV5-1 with TRBJ1-4; 8 nucleotides line up with TRBD1. Trimming removed 4 bases from V and 8 bases from J; junction bases left unmatched: 4. CDR1 is SGHRS, CDR2 YFSETQ, per germline. The CDR3 sequence is 13 residues long. CDR3 protein: CASSPGTGEKLFF. DNA of the CDR3: TGCGCCAGCAGCCCGGGGACAGGCGAAAAACTGTTTTTT.

The chain has TRBV28 and TRBJ2-3; TRBD1 is a possible D gene (5 bases). There are 18 residues in the CDR3. Trimming cost V 4 bases and J 2 bases, with 22 bases left between them. Per the germline V gene, CDR1 is MDHEN and CDR2 is SYDVKM. Here the CDR3 reads CASSSAAGNQGVTDTQYF. CDR3 nucleotide sequence: TGTGCCAGCAGTTCTGCCGCAGGGAATCAAGGCGTCACAGATACGCAGTATTTT.

This clonotype was found many times. The rearrangement links TRBV10-3 to TRBJ1-4, with 9 positions matching TRBD1. The V segment lost 5 bases and the J segment 4 bases; nucleotides outside the gene matches: 11. The CDR3 has 17 amino acids. CDR1 is ENHRY, CDR2 SYGVKD, per germline. This CDR3 is CAISNSLQGAGNEKLFF. CDR3 DNA sequence: TGTGCCATCAGTAACTCCTTACAGGGGGCTGGTAATGAAAAACTGTTTTTT.

This clonotype appeared many times. The chain is built from TRBV20-1 and TRBJ2-1; 8 nucleotides agree with TRBD2. Germline loops: CDR1 DFQATT, CDR2 SNEGSKA (reference sequence). This CDR3 contains 15 residues. Trimming removed 5 bases from V and 2 bases from J; junction bases left unmatched: 8. The CDR3 reads CSAVKREGPYNEQFF. For the CDR3, the DNA is TGCAGTGCTGTCAAACGGGAGGGCCCCTACAATGAGCAGTTCTTC.

V gene TRBV29-1 combines with J gene TRBJ2-7; 8 bases are shared with TRBD1. V was pared by 6 bases and J by 0 bases, with 7 bases of the junction left unmatched. Germline V gene lookup returns CDR1 SQVTM and CDR2 ANQGSEA. The CDR3 spans 14 residues. The DNA for the CDR3 is TGCAGCGTGGAGACAGGGGAGAGCTCCTACGAGCAGTACTTC. This codes for CSVETGESSYEQYF.

This clonotype occurred a few times. The chain is built from TRBV4-3 and TRBJ2-1, with a tentative D call TRBD2 (5 bases). Germline CDR1 LGHNA, CDR2 YSLEER. The germline V and J ends were trimmed by 4 bases and 4 bases, with 17 bases remaining between them. This CDR3 spans 16 amino acids. CDR3 amino acids: CASSLEGSSFYNEQFF. The CDR3 DNA reads as TGCGCCAGCAGCCTAGAGGGTAGTTCCTTTTACAATGAGCAGTTCTTC.